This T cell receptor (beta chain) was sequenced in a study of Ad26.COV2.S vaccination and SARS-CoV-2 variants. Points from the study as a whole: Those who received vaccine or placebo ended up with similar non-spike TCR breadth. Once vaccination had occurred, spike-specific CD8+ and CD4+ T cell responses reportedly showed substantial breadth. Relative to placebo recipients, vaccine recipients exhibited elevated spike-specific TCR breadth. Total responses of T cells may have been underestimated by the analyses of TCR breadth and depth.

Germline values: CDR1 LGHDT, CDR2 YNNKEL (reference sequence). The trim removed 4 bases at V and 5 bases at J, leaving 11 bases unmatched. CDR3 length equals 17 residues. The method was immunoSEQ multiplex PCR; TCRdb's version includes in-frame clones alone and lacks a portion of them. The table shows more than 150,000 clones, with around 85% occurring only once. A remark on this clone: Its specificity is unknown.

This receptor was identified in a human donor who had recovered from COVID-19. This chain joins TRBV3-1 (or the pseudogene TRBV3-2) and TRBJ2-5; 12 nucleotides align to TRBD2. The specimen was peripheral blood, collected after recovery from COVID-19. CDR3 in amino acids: CASSLLTSGSKPETQYF. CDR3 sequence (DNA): TGTGCCAGCAGCCTCCTGACTAGCGGGAGTAAGCCGGAGACCCAGTACTTC.